The present entry profiles one T cell receptor beta chain with its context. Its antigen is unknown. This specimen belongs to a study of cytomegalovirus exposure and HLA in healthy donors. Study findings and constraints: Some V segments, TRBV6-2 and TRBV6-3 among them, were indistinguishable and were therefore excluded. Association of about 17,000 TCR beta sequences with HLA alleles was found at 0.05 false discovery rate in a later analysis. Later analysis reportedly placed an Asian-associated ancestry cluster below the roughly 680-donor mean in N-insertions.

V shed 4 bases and J shed 0 bases, with 13 bases lying between them. CDR1 and CDR2 (germline): SGHRS, YFSETQ. This CDR3 comprises 15 residues. The primer mix had 60 Vbeta and 13 Jbeta primers. The table came from immunoSEQ multiplex PCR; TCRdb's copy has only in-frame clones and leaves some out. The repertoire holds 130,000 to 150,000 clones, about three quarters seen once, with about 2.9% in the top ten. This TCR was sampled from a man aged 35 to 55 in good health and CMV-seropositive. The chain employs TRBV5-1 and TRBJ2-5; tentatively, D is TRBD1 (6 bases). Sequences were obtained from PBMCs. CDR3 nucleotide sequence: TGCGCCAGCAGCCTACAGGGTCCGTACCAAGAGACCCAGTACTTC. As protein: CASSLQGPYQETQYF.